The 22 T cell receptor beta chains below were found in one sample sequenced in a study of beta chain features in type 1 diabetes. Study-level points and caveats: Across all four CD4+ subsets, people with type 1 diabetes showed modestly shorter TCRB CDR3s.

These TCRs' antigens remain unknown. Of the isolated RNA, all was reverse transcribed, and so the sequenced material was expressed TCRB transcripts. The table came from immunoSEQ multiplex PCR; TCRdb's copy has only in-frame clones and leaves some out. The sample has about 270,000 clones, 14% seen once. Input material: naive CD4+ T cells from blood. All receptors come from a man aged 25 to 40 with type 1 diabetes.

The V call is TRBV5-1, the J call TRBJ2-1; 15 bases align to TRBD2. This CDR3 is 18 amino acids long. CDR1 is SGHRS, CDR2 YFSETQ, per germline. After removal of 4 bases from V and 8 bases from J, the junction contained 13 bases not matched to a gene. The CDR3 coding sequence is TGCGCCAGCAGCCTCGGGGGGACTAGCGGGAGGCGGGGCGATGAGCAGTTCTTC. Residues: CASSLGGTSGRRGDEQFF.

This chain's CDR3 is CASSPLGLAYYEQYF. Here the CDR3 DNA reads TGTGCCAGCAGCCCACTCGGACTAGCTTACTACGAGCAGTACTTC. The rearrangement joins TRBV6-6 to TRBJ2-7; 8 nucleotides match TRBD2. The CDR3 loop spans 15 amino acids. Germline lookup yields CDR1 MNHNY and CDR2 SVGAGI (reference sequence). V lost 6 bases, J lost 3 bases, and 10 bases stayed unmatched.

CDR3 in amino acids: CASSMRTSGSHEQYF. The CDR3 bases are TGTGCCAGTAGTATGAGGACTAGCGGGAGTCACGAGCAGTACTTC. The genes are TRBV19 and TRBJ2-7, with TRBD2 identical over 13 bases. The length of the CDR3 is 15 residues. Germline-derived CDR1 and CDR2 are LNHDA and SQIVND (reference sequence). The V segment lost 3 bases and the J segment 5 bases; nucleotides outside the gene matches: 4.

This clone occurred a few times. The gene calls are TRBV7-2 and TRBJ1-4; 8 bases align to TRBD1. In germline, CDR1 is SGHTA, CDR2 FQGNSA. This CDR3 contains 13 residues. Trimming at V came to 5 bases and at J to 10 bases, leaving 6 bases not matched to a gene. The CDR3 loop is CASSPGQGRKLFF. The CDR3 nucleotides read TGTGCCAGCAGCCCCGGACAGGGCCGAAAACTGTTTTTT.

This clone was seen a handful of times. The genes are TRBV4-2 and TRBJ2-7, with 12 bases that match TRBD2. The CDR3 sequence is 16 residues long. CDR1 is LGHNA and CDR2 is YNFKEQ in the germline V gene. V dropped 4 bases and J dropped 5; count of bases not matched to a gene: 9. CDR3 DNA sequence: TGTGCCAGCAGCCGACGACTAGCGGGAGCTGTCGACGAGCAGTACTTC. Its translation: CASSRRLAGAVDEQYF.

In its sample, this clone was seen a few times. This chain joins TRBV19 and TRBJ2-3, with 8 bases identical to TRBD1. The CDR3 has 16 amino acids. The J segment lost 4 bases and the V segment lost 5 bases, leaving 11 bases of the junction unmatched. Germline V gene sequence: CDR1 LNHDA, CDR2 SQIVND (reference sequence). CDR3 sequence (DNA): TGTGCCAGTAGTTCTCTTCGACAGGGGATGGCAGATACGCAGTATTTT. It is translated as CASSSLRQGMADTQYF. Looking up the rest from reference TRBV19 and TRBJ2-3 gives the full variable domain: DGGITQSPKYLFRKEGQNVTLSCEQNLNHDAMYWYRQDPGQGLRLIYYSQIVNDFQKGDIAEGYSVSREKKESFPLTVTSAQKNPTAFYLCASSSLRQGMADTQYFGPGTRLTVL.

This clone was observed many times. V usage is TRBV4-3 and J usage is TRBJ2-3; 9 bases are a match to TRBD2. V was clipped by 2 bases and J by 4 bases; unmatched bases: 4. Germline loops: CDR1 LGHNA, CDR2 YSLEER. The CDR3 is 15 amino acids. The CDR3 sequence: CASSQMGLAADTQYF. CDR3 sequence (DNA): TGCGCCAGCAGCCAAATGGGACTAGCTGCAGATACGCAGTATTTT.

This clone was counted between two and nine times. The chain carries TRBV19 and TRBJ2-5; 9 bases map to TRBD2. Germline CDR1 LNHDA, CDR2 SQIVND (reference sequence). The CDR3 contains 15 residues. V lost 5 bases and J lost 5; bases outside the gene matches: 9. CDR3 bases: TGTGCCAGTAGTCCGCAGGTGACTAGCGGCGAGACCCAGTACTTC. It is translated as CASSPQVTSGETQYF. Together with reference TRBV19 and TRBJ2-5, the CDR3 gives the full variable domain: DGGITQSPKYLFRKEGQNVTLSCEQNLNHDAMYWYRQDPGQGLRLIYYSQIVNDFQKGDIAEGYSVSREKKESFPLTVTSAQKNPTAFYLCASSPQVTSGETQYFGPGTRLLVL.

This clone has just a few counts. This chain uses TRBV25-1 with TRBJ1-2; TRBD1 aligns across 10 bases. The germline CDR1 and CDR2 sequences are MGHDK and SYGVNS. Trimming cost V 6 bases and J 6 bases; bases outside gene matches: 7. The CDR3 totals 14 residues. CDR3 in DNA: TGTGCCAGCAGGGCTTGGGGGACAGGGGATGGCTACACCTTC. The encoded protein is CASRAWGTGDGYTF.

The CDR3 here is CASSPGEDTEAFF. The CDR3 DNA sequence: TGTGCCAGCTCACCGGGGGAGGACACTGAAGCTTTCTTT. The chain uses TRBV18 and TRBJ1-1, with D tentatively TRBD1 (5 bases). The ends were cut back, 3 bases at V and 3 bases at J, with 8 bases in the middle. The CDR3 length is 13 residues. Germline-derived CDR1 and CDR2 are KGHSH and LQKENI.

This clone was detected a few times. The chain couples TRBV6-5 to TRBJ2-7, with unresolved D. The germline V gene encodes CDR1 MNHEY and CDR2 SVGAGI. The CDR3 runs 13 residues. The V end lost 0 bases, the J end lost 0 bases, and 3 bases lay between the germline ends. The CDR3 nucleotides are TGTGCCAGCAGTTACTCACTCTCCTACGAGCAGTACTTC. Protein sequence: CASSYSLSYEQYF.

This chain uses TRBV25-1 with TRBJ2-7, with 8 bases lining up with TRBD1. The CDR3 contains 16 residues. Trimming at V came to 2 bases and at J to 4 bases, leaving 10 bases not matched to a gene. Germline V CDR1 and CDR2: MGHDK, SYGVNS. The CDR3 loop is CASSEAGTGFSYEQYF. CDR3 in DNA: TGTGCCAGCAGTGAAGCGGGGACAGGTTTTTCTTACGAGCAGTACTTC.

Only a few counts were recorded for this clone. The chain has TRBV27 and TRBJ2-1, with 7 nucleotides matching TRBD1. This CDR3 contains 14 residues. Germline V lookup: CDR1 MNHEY, CDR2 SMNVEV (reference sequence). Trimming removed 10 bases from V and 4 bases from J; junction bases left unmatched: 10. CDR3 protein: CATIKWGQYNEQFF. The CDR3 bases are TGTGCCACCATCAAATGGGGACAGTACAATGAGCAGTTCTTC.

The V and J genes are TRBV15 and TRBJ1-1, with 7 bases lining up with TRBD1. The CDR3 is 14 residues long. Losses at the gene ends were 5 bases for V and 5 bases for J; bases not matched to a gene: 8. CDR1 LNHNV and CDR2 YYDKDF come from the germline V gene (reference sequence). CDR3 region: CATSGGTDSTEAFF. The CDR3 DNA is TGTGCCACCAGCGGGGGGACAGACTCGACTGAAGCTTTCTTT.

This clone was seen only a few times. This sequence joins TRBV7-9 and TRBJ2-1; the D gene is possibly TRBD2 (6 bases). V dropped 1 base and J dropped 4 bases, with 14 bases sitting between them. The germline V gene encodes CDR1 SEHNR and CDR2 FQNEAQ (reference sequence). The CDR3 has 16 residues. CDR3 nucleotides: TGTGCCAGCAGCTTAGGTATGGCGGGGTCATACAATGAGCAGTTCTTC. It is translated as CASSLGMAGSYNEQFF.

The chain has TRBV30 and TRBJ1-1, with TRBD1 identical over 9 bases. The V and J ends lost 8 bases and 7 bases, in that order; junction bases with no gene match: 8. Germline lookup yields CDR1 GTSNPN and CDR2 SVGIG (reference sequence). The CDR3 is made up of 12 amino acids. Here the CDR3 DNA reads TGTGCCGGTCCGGACAGGGGAAATGAAGCTTTCTTT. Residues: CAGPDRGNEAFF. The full variable domain, rest sourced from reference TRBV30 and TRBJ1-1, is SQTIHQWPATLVQPVGSPLSLECTVEGTSNPNLYWYRQAAGRGLQLLFYSVGIGQISSEVPQNLSASRPQDRQFILSSKKLLLSDSGFYLCAGPDRGNEAFFGQGTRLTVV.

This clone was seen a handful of times. The rearrangement uses TRBV29-1 and TRBJ1-4; TRBD1 matches 7 bases. This CDR3 is 14 amino acids long. Germline V lookup: CDR1 SQVTM, CDR2 ANQGSEA. With 7 bases clipped from V and 7 bases from J, the junction kept 12 bases outside the gene matches. DNA of the CDR3: TGCAGCGCTTACGAGACAGGGAAGGCTGAAAAACTGTTTTTT. Encoded protein: CSAYETGKAEKLFF. The entire variable domain, with the rest obtained from reference TRBV29-1 and TRBJ1-4, is as follows: SAVISQKPSRDICQRGTSLTIQCQVDSQVTMMFWYRQQPGQSLTLIATANQGSEATYESGFVIDKFPISRPNLTFSTLTVSNMSPEDSSIYLCSAYETGKAEKLFFGSGTQLSVL.

Regarding this clone: This CDR3 is also generated by other DNA sequences in the sample. This chain uses TRBV5-1 with TRBJ2-5, with TRBD2 identical over 8 bases. CDR1 is SGHRS and CDR2 is YFSETQ in the germline V gene. The CDR3 totals 15 residues. The V gene end was trimmed by 2 bases and the J gene end by 2 bases; junction bases not matched to a gene: 5. The CDR3 region has the DNA TGCGCCAGCAGCTTAGTGAGCGGGGGACAAGAGACCCAGTACTTC. It yields the protein CASSLVSGGQETQYF.

This chain joins TRBV29-1 and TRBJ1-4, with D uncertain. Germline V gene lookup returns CDR1 SQVTM and CDR2 ANQGSEA. The V end was cut by 6 bases, the J end by 6 bases, with 8 bases between. The CDR3 extends over 11 amino acids. The CDR3 protein is CSVGADEKLFF. DNA of the CDR3: TGCAGCGTGGGCGCAGATGAAAAACTGTTTTTT.

The sample holds a few counts of this clone. V and J are TRBV5-1 and TRBJ2-3; 8 nucleotides agree with TRBD1. CDR1 SGHRS and CDR2 YFSETQ come from the germline V gene. CDR3 size: 15 residues. The V gene end was trimmed by 0 bases and the J gene end by 10 bases; junction bases not matched to a gene: 10. CDR3 sequence (DNA): TGCGCCAGCAGCTTGGGACAGGGGACGCCAGGTTCGCAGTATTTT. This gives the protein CASSLGQGTPGSQYF. The complete variable domain, with remaining parts taken from reference TRBV5-1 and TRBJ2-3, reads KAGVTQTPRYLIKTRGQQVTLSCSPISGHRSVSWYQQTPGQGLQFLFEYFSETQRNKGNFPGRFSGRQFSNSRSEMNVSTLELGDSALYLCASSLGQGTPGSQYFGPGTRLTVL.

CDR3 sequence: CASGAGIGLNTEAFF. CDR3 DNA: TGTGCCAGTGGGGCGGGGATCGGATTGAACACTGAAGCTTTCTTT. The chain carries TRBV5-6 and TRBJ1-1, with a weak D call TRBD1 (5 bases). V shed 8 bases and J shed 0 bases, with 17 bases lying between them. CDR3 size: 15 residues. Looked up from germline, CDR1 is SGHDT and CDR2 is YYEEEE.

The sample holds a few counts of this clone. The chain combines TRBV10-3 with TRBJ2-2, with 7 bases fitting TRBD2. The CDR3 covers 15 residues. The germline CDR1 and CDR2 sequences are ENHRY and SYGVKD. Trimming at V came to 3 bases and at J to 5 bases, leaving 6 bases not matched to a gene. CDR3 sequence (DNA): TGTGCCATCAGTGATGGCGGGAGAGGAACCGGGGAGCTGTTTTTT. It is translated as CAISDGGRGTGELFF.